This TCR beta chain was sequenced in a study of cytomegalovirus exposure and HLA in healthy donors. Study conclusions and caveats: Indistinguishability led to the exclusion of some V segments, TRBV6-2 and TRBV6-3 included. Later on, an analysis tied around 17,000 TCR beta sequences to HLA alleles at 0.05 false discovery rate. Some public TCRs appeared in many individuals, while most sequences were rare.

To note about this clone: Its antigen is not known.

V was pared by 7 bases and J by 1 base, with 16 bases between. The CDR3 sequence is 15 residues long. The V gene's germline CDR1 is MDHEN and CDR2 SYDVKM. PCR primers comprised 60 Vbeta and 13 Jbeta primers. Libraries were prepared by immunoSEQ multiplex PCR; TCRdb keeps only in-frame clonotypes and omits some of them. The listing records fewer than 100,000 clones. This chain uses TRBV28 with TRBJ1-2, with D possibly TRBD1 on 6 matching bases. This TCR came from a man aged 50 to 60 in good health and CMV-seronegative. What was sequenced was PBMCs. CDR3 sequence reads: CASNQQGTGNYGYTF. CDR3 sequence (DNA): TGTGCCAGCAACCAACAGGGTACGGGTAACTATGGCTACACCTTC.